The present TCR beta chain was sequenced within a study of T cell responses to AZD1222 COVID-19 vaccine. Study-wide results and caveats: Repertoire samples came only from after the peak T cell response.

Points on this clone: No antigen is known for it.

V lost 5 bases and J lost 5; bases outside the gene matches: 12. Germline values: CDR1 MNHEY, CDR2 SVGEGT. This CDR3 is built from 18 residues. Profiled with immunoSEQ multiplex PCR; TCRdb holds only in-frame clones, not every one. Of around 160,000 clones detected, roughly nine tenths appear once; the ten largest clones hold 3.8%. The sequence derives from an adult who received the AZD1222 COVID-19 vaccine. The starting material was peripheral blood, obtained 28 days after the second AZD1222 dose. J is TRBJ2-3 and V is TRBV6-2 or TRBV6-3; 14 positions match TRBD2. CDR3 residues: CASSPGLAGDLWEDTQYF. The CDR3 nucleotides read TGTGCCAGCAGTCCGGGACTAGCGGGAGACCTTTGGGAAGATACGCAGTATTTT.